This note documents a single T cell receptor beta chain sequence. This clone has more than one count but fewer than ten. What this receptor recognizes is not known. Base qualities are missing; no much larger clone stands one base away. This specimen comes from a study of blood T cell repertoires in COVID-19 (dated by TCRdb to about 2020). For the wider study: Collaborator samples came from the United States, Italy and Spain and covered acute and convalescent phases of COVID-19. The material from the prospective study consisted of cDNA or gDNA derived from T cells, B-cell-depleted T cells, or PBMCs. Deeply sampled blood TCRbeta repertoires from subjects exposed to, actively infected with, or recovered from COVID-19 were included in the dataset. The repertoires were made available in a free public database intended to serve as a resource for research on the immune response to SARS-CoV-2. Samples came from the ongoing ImmuneRACE study (first 160 participants) plus 1,254 subjects from 6 global collaborators. A de-identified subject ID, COVID-19 status, age in years and sex were almost always included in the sample metadata. Where available, HLA class I and class II types were taken from metadata supplied by the sample provider and were not determined by assay-based typing.

The immunoSEQ Assay, a bias-controlled multiplex PCR, was used to amplify TCRbeta CDR3 regions from genomic DNA. From the authors' description of their analysis: The number of nucleated cells in each sample was estimated from the amplification of reference gene primers within the assay. To quantify the absolute abundance of each unique TCRbeta CDR3 rearrangement, sequence reads were collapsed and filtered. For each sample, productive Simpson clonality was calculated as the square root of Simpson's diversity index across productive rearrangements. TCRdb mirrors the immuneACCESS table, restricted to in-frame sequences. Some clones are absent from its copies; in checked studies, under half trace to an unresolved V gene, and the reason for the others is unknown. The V and J calls and clone size were taken over from that table, and D and trimming were inferred from the DNA. This sample is represented by about 210,000 clones; about 76% of them were singletons. In total, the top ten clones hold 8% to 9.5% of the sample.

Sequences SGHNT (CDR1) and YYREEE (CDR2) are obtained from the germline V gene (reference sequence). Clipping removes 1 base from V and 11 bases from J, with 7 as the unmatched junction base count. Measured from the cysteine to the phenylalanine, the CDR3 is 15 residues long. The CDR3 DNA has 45 bases and is translated from base 1. Enrolling through a virtual design, the prospective study's participants ranged in age from roughly 18 to 89 years and lived across about two dozen United States geographic areas. To assign participants to cohorts, the prospective study relied on clinical history that participants themselves reported in a screening survey and a study questionnaire. In the prospective study, mobile phlebotomists collected whole blood, serum and a nasopharyngeal or oropharyngeal swab from each participant. Participants in the prospective study had the option to provide additional blood draws and questionnaires over a 2-month period. Before DNA extraction, blood samples from the prospective study were shipped at room temperature or frozen.

The paper as a whole reports these results and caveats: Clinical and demographic metadata were provided uncurated, with the amount varying by source and participant.

This clonotype was sampled from a woman between 45 and 60 years old with acute COVID-19. Sequencing input: PBMCs or T cells enriched from blood (not recorded which). Here the chain combines TRBV5-4 and TRBJ1-6, with 9 middle bases fitting TRBD1. CDR3 region: CASSLRGQGVTPLHF. The nucleotide sequence reads as follows: TGTGCCAGCAGCTTGAGGGGACAGGGAGTAACACCCCTCCACTTT.